This T cell receptor beta chain derives from a study of cytomegalovirus exposure and HLA in healthy donors. Points on this clone: Antigen specificity is unknown.

The PCR had 60 Vbeta and 13 Jbeta primers. The table came from immunoSEQ multiplex PCR; TCRdb's copy has only in-frame clones and leaves some out. Among about 190,000 clones listed, around 81% were seen once. Study findings and constraints: A prior analysis recorded that most TCR beta V segments were productive about 87% or about 30% of the time. Most TCR sequences proved rare, with some public TCRs found in many donors.

Donors consisted of healthy bone marrow donors. The sequenced material came from PBMCs. The receptor was derived from a young woman in good health and CMV-seropositive.

CDR3 DNA sequence: TGTGCCAGCAGCTCCGCAAGGGCGGGAGGGGGCAATCAGCCCCAGCATTTT. It is translated as CASSSARAGGGNQPQHF. This sequence joins TRBV7-6 and TRBJ1-5; the D gene is possibly TRBD1 (5 bases). There are 17 residues in the CDR3. Trimming stripped 4 bases from V and 2 bases from J, with 18 bases between. Germline CDR1 is SGHVS and CDR2 is FNYEAQ.